These T cell receptor beta chains were read from a single sample in a study of cytomegalovirus exposure and HLA in healthy donors. The assay was immunoSEQ multiplex PCR, and TCRdb's table has in-frame clones only and misses some. This sample has some 170,000 clones, with 82% found just once. The specimen sequenced was PBMCs. The receptors originated from a middle-aged man in good health and CMV-seropositive. CDR3s include the opening cysteine and the closing phenylalanine or tryptophan. Each record gives: D gene, V gene, clone size, J gene, CDR3 DNA, CDR3 protein. The D gene is left open where the match is weak. Where a row states a size, it is once, few, many or the class of an expanded clone; other rows omit it.

TRBD1,TRBV6-5,once,TRBJ1-1,TGTGCCAGCAGTTACTCCGAGGGGGCCACTGAAGCTTTCTTT,CASSYSEGATEAFF
TRBD2,TRBV30,.,TRBJ2-1,TGTGCCTGGACTCCTGGCGGGGGTTACAATGAGCAGTTCTTC,CAWTPGGGYNEQFF
.,TRBV28,.,TRBJ2-7,TGTGCCAGCAACGTCTTCGGGGACTCCTACGAGCAGTACTTC,CASNVFGDSYEQYF
TRBD1,TRBV7-9,few,TRBJ1-2,TGTGCCAGCAGCCCTGGGACAGCGGTCTATGGCTACACCTTC,CASSPGTAVYGYTF
.,TRBV20-1,.,TRBJ2-7,TGCAGTGCTAGGACAACCTACGAGCAGTACTTC,CSARTTYEQYF
TRBD1,TRBV4-1,.,TRBJ1-3,TGCGCCAGCAGCCGAACCCGGGACAGGTCTGGAAACACCATATATTTT,CASSRTRDRSGNTIYF
.,TRBV5-6,.,TRBJ1-2,TGTGCCAGCAGCTTGCGGGGTAACTATGGCTACACCTTC,CASSLRGNYGYTF
TRBD1,TRBV18,.,TRBJ1-1,TGTGCCAGCTCACCAACCTCGGACAGGGGAATGACTGAAGCTTTCTTT,CASSPTSDRGMTEAFF
TRBD1,TRBV5-1,once,TRBJ1-6,TGCGCCAGCAGCGGGGACAGACCCTCGGGGGATTCACCCCTCCACTTT,CASSGDRPSGDSPLHF
TRBD1,TRBV28,.,TRBJ1-6,TGTGCCAGCAGTTTATGGGCAGGGGGCACGTATTCACCCCTCCACTTT,CASSLWAGGTYSPLHF